A selection of T cell receptor beta chains follows, all from one sample in a study of OX40 agonist ivuxolimab in advanced cancers. TCRdb's copy holds only in-frame clones and misses some; the assay was immunoSEQ multiplex PCR. The data contain tens of thousands of clones, roughly 92% of them singletons. Specimen: CD4+ or CD8+ T cells sorted from blood, collected in a trial of the OX40 agonist ivuxolimab. Every receptor here comes from an adult with an advanced solid tumor such as melanoma, head and neck, liver or kidney cancer. Each CDR3 is given without its conserved first and last residue. The D gene is left open where the match is weak.

d_gene: TRBD1
j_gene: TRBJ2-7
v_gene: TRBV7-8
CDR3aa: ASRQNQGAVYEQY

d_gene: TRBD2
j_gene: TRBJ2-3
v_gene: TRBV30
CDR3aa: AWTSGDSSTDTQY

d_gene: -
j_gene: TRBJ1-1
v_gene: TRBV11-2
CDR3aa: ASSLVGVNTEAF

d_gene: -
j_gene: TRBJ2-7
v_gene: TRBV19
CDR3aa: ASSIPREGDILLYEQY

d_gene: TRBD2
j_gene: TRBJ2-7
v_gene: TRBV2
CDR3aa: ASSERAGDSYEQY

d_gene: -
j_gene: TRBJ2-5
v_gene: TRBV2
CDR3aa: ASAGLETQY

d_gene: -
j_gene: TRBJ1-2
v_gene: TRBV20-1
CDR3aa: SVYGYT

d_gene: -
j_gene: TRBJ2-3
v_gene: TRBV5-6
CDR3aa: ASSLVETDTQY

d_gene: -
j_gene: TRBJ2-1
v_gene: TRBV5-1
CDR3aa: ASGLAGSYNEQF

d_gene: -
j_gene: TRBJ1-1
v_gene: TRBV18
CDR3aa: ASSPPSAAEAF

d_gene: TRBD1
j_gene: TRBJ1-2
v_gene: TRBV5-1
CDR3aa: ASSEGQGVNGYT

d_gene: TRBD1
j_gene: TRBJ1-2
v_gene: TRBV4-1
CDR3aa: ASSQAGQGSPSYGYT

d_gene: TRBD2
j_gene: TRBJ2-7
v_gene: TRBV7-9
CDR3aa: ASSFGLAGGYSYEQY

d_gene: -
j_gene: TRBJ1-2
v_gene: TRBV30
CDR3aa: AWSGGGTQNYGYT

d_gene: TRBD1
j_gene: TRBJ1-1
v_gene: TRBV6-6
CDR3aa: ASSLQGGLMNTEAF

d_gene: -
j_gene: TRBJ2-7
v_gene: TRBV7-9
CDR3aa: ASSRLTGYEQY

d_gene: TRBD1
j_gene: TRBJ1-5
v_gene: TRBV18
CDR3aa: ASSPSYATGGNQPQH

d_gene: -
j_gene: TRBJ2-2
v_gene: TRBV7-9
CDR3aa: ASSFLRQNTGELF

d_gene: TRBD2
j_gene: TRBJ2-3
v_gene: TRBV11-3
CDR3aa: ASSLGEGAGQDTQY

d_gene: TRBD1
j_gene: TRBJ2-1
v_gene: TRBV7-9
CDR3aa: ASASGGINEQF

d_gene: -
j_gene: TRBJ1-6
v_gene: TRBV14
CDR3aa: ASSQVGGLSPLH

d_gene: TRBD1
j_gene: TRBJ2-3
v_gene: TRBV6-5
CDR3aa: ASSLTGADTQY

d_gene: -
j_gene: TRBJ2-5
v_gene: TRBV5-1
CDR3aa: ASSFSPAGETQY

d_gene: TRBD2
j_gene: TRBJ2-3
v_gene: TRBV5-1
CDR3aa: ASSPGTSGRTDTQY

d_gene: TRBD2
j_gene: TRBJ2-7
v_gene: TRBV4-1
CDR3aa: ASSERTSGSSEQY

d_gene: -
j_gene: TRBJ2-5
v_gene: TRBV20-1
CDR3aa: SLGRETQY

d_gene: TRBD1
j_gene: TRBJ1-1
v_gene: TRBV5-1
CDR3aa: ASSFQTTGRGTEAF